Included here is one T cell receptor beta chain sequence, with context. Which antigen it targets is not known. Base qualities were left out, and no much larger clone turns up one base away. At diagnosis, tumor, uninvolved tumor-adjacent lung and peripheral blood were collected and then preserved as a mix of FFPE and fresh-frozen material. For TCR repertoire profiling, blood samples were analyzed as peripheral blood mononuclear cells. V and J lose 2 bases and 0 bases, and a span of 14 bases separates them. From its cysteine to its phenylalanine, the CDR3 spans 18 amino acids. CDR3 DNA is the only sequence kept; it has 54 bases, read in frame from the first base. Sequences KGHSH (CDR1) and LQKENI (CDR2) are obtained from the germline V gene. The data were obtained in a study of T cells in localized non-small cell lung cancer (dated by TCRdb to about 2020). Notes on the research overall: The study examined T cell repertoires in under 300 patients with early-stage NSCLC and compared tumors with uninvolved tumor-adjacent lungs. The cohort consisted of about 240 treatment-naive NSCLC patients whose localized lung tumors had been resected. The mean age of the NSCLC patients was about 64 years, with 120 to 150 men and 95 to 110 women. Study-wide conclusions, independent of this receptor: Because multi-region tumor sequencing was not performed, intratumor heterogeneity could not be ruled out. Longer overall survival was associated with higher blood T cell density, whereas shorter survival was associated with higher adjacent-lung clonality. A median of roughly 56 of the top 100 tumor clones were detected in paired uninvolved adjacent lung, and under 30 of these tumor clones were also found among the top 100 clones of the paired uninvolved adjacent lung. Because of the exploratory design, TCR variables were selected using unadjusted p-values without false-discovery rate correction. Uninvolved tumor-adjacent lung showed the highest T cell clonality, higher than tumor, which suggests more focused antigenic responses in the uninvolved tumor-adjacent lung.

TCR beta CDR3 regions were sequenced from DNA using the immunoSEQ Assay. Per the authors' processing: T cell density was computed as TCR beta template counts normalized to usable DNA estimated by amplifying housekeeping genes. The preseqR package was used to estimate richness by extrapolating to 400,000 templates for PBMC samples and to 120,000 templates for tissue samples. Clonality was calculated as one minus Pielou's evenness. Tissue-enriched TCRs were identified through differential abundance testing performed on productive amino-acid clonotypes, with a minimum total count of 5 and an alpha of 0.1. Repertoire overlap between compartments was quantified with the Jaccard Index and Morisita Overlap Index. GLIPH clustered TCR beta CDR3s with public tetramer-defined viral CDR3s; viral motifs required at least three viral sequences plus V-gene enrichment. In its TCRdb copy, this immuneACCESS table keeps in-frame sequences only and misses some clones. Where compared with another copy, unresolved V genes explain less than half of these, and the others have no known cause. The D gene and trimming were derived from the DNA, and the V and J assignments and clone size from that table. A total of approximately 33,000 clones appear in this sample, approximately 94% of them only once. The top ten clonotypes cover around 7% of the sample.

The sequence is built from TRBV18 and TRBJ2-6, with TRBD2 perhaps the D gene, on 5 matching bases. Sequenced material: peripheral blood, taken before any cancer treatment. The receptor comes from a female donor over 55 with stage I lung adenocarcinoma. CDR3 reads: CASSPRLERSSGANVLTF. In nucleotides, the sequence is TGTGCCAGCTCACCAAGGTTAGAGCGGTCCTCTGGGGCCAACGTCCTGACTTTC.